One and the same sample provided the 19 T cell receptor beta chains below, sequenced in a study of blood T cell repertoires in COVID-19 (dated by TCRdb to about 2020). The library relied on the immunoSEQ multiplex PCR assay. TCRdb holds this immuneACCESS table with in-frame rearrangements only. Some clones are missing; in checked studies, unresolved V genes explain under half, and the rest has no known cause. The sample table records around 150,000 clones; about 88% of these occur just once. The ten largest clones capture more than 2.5% of the sample. What was sequenced was peripheral blood. Receptor source: a human donor with COVID-19, enrolled during active disease. The donor label of this sample is uncertain.

The rearrangement joins TRBV12-3 or TRBV12-4 to TRBJ2-4; possibly TRBD2 for D (5 bases). Trimming cost V 8 bases and J 5 bases, with 10 bases left between them. This CDR3 is 12 amino acids long. CDR3 protein: CASGGSQNIQYF. The DNA of the CDR3 is TGTGCCAGCGGCGGGTCCCAAAACATTCAGTACTTC.

This clone was observed a single time. The chain couples TRBV1 to TRBJ2-5; TRBD2, the table's D call, lacks a check against the DNA. TRBV1 is a recognized pseudogene. The length of the CDR3 is 14 residues. CDR3 nucleotides: TGCACCAGCAGCCAACTAGCGGGGGCTGGGACCCAGTACTTC. Translated: CTSSQLAGAGTQYF.

This clone has a single count. This sequence joins TRBV5-1 and TRBJ1-3; D remains unclear. CDR3 length: 15 residues. Germline values: CDR1 SGHRS, CDR2 YFSETQ. Trimming pared 0 bases from V and 0 bases from J, leaving 7 bases between. The DNA of the CDR3 is TGCGCCAGCAGCTTGGCAGGCCACTCTGGAAACACCATATATTTT. Protein sequence: CASSLAGHSGNTIYF.

The V gene is TRBV5-4, the J gene TRBJ2-2; D not resolved. This CDR3 has 17 residues. Germline V gives CDR1 SGHNT, CDR2 YYREEE (reference sequence). Trimming took off 1 base at V and 2 bases at J, with 15 bases between the two ends. CDR3 in DNA: TGTGCCAGCAGCTTGAGACTGGATTCCATAAACACCGGGGAGCTGTTTTTT. Its protein product is CASSLRLDSINTGELFF.

The V gene is TRBV30, the J gene TRBJ1-5; 10 nucleotides line up with TRBD1. V was pared by 4 bases and J by 3 bases, with 3 bases of the junction left unmatched. CDR1 is GTSNPN, CDR2 SVGIG, per germline (reference sequence). CDR3 length: 14 amino acids. The CDR3 DNA sequence: TGTGCCTGGACCGGGACAGGGGACAATCAGCCCCAGCATTTT. It yields the protein CAWTGTGDNQPQHF.

The V and J genes are TRBV10-3 and TRBJ1-1; D is perhaps TRBD1 (6 bases). Germline lookup yields CDR1 ENHRY and CDR2 SYGVKD. This CDR3 region has 12 residues. Trimming stripped 11 bases from V and 1 base from J, with 11 bases between. CDR3 nucleotide sequence: TGTGCCGCCGGGACACCGAACACTGAAGCTTTCTTT. It translates to CAAGTPNTEAFF.

The chain combines TRBV29-1 with TRBJ2-1; the D is unclear. The germline V gene encodes CDR1 SQVTM and CDR2 ANQGSEA. Between the trimmed V and J ends, which lost 0 bases and 0 bases, there was a span of 18 bases. CDR3 length: 18 residues. The CDR3 bases are TGCAGCGTTGAAGATCTTAGTCGGCAGTGGAGCTCCTACAATGAGCAGTTCTTC. Residues: CSVEDLSRQWSSYNEQFF.

The rearrangement links TRBV7-2 to TRBJ2-4; possible D gene TRBD2, 6 bases. Germline V gene sequence: CDR1 SGHTA, CDR2 FQGNSA. The CDR3 consists of 17 residues. V lost 5 bases and J 0 bases, leaving 17 bases between the germline ends. The chain's CDR3 is CASSTGQGGLAKNIQYF. As DNA, the CDR3 is TGTGCCAGCAGCACCGGGCAGGGAGGTCTAGCCAAAAACATTCAGTACTTC.

The V and J genes are TRBV19 and TRBJ1-1, with 8 bases matching TRBD1. The CDR3 totals 13 residues. V trimming: 7 bases; J trimming: 8 bases; junction bases outside the gene matches: 9. CDR1 is LNHDA and CDR2 is SQIVND in the germline V gene (reference sequence). For the CDR3, the DNA is TGTGCCAGTACCAAGGACAGGGCTCGCGAAGCTTTCTTT. This encodes CASTKDRAREAFF.

The genes are TRBV25-1 and TRBJ1-2; perhaps TRBD1 as D (5 bases). From germline, CDR1 is MGHDK and CDR2 SYGVNS. There are 13 residues in the CDR3. Trimming pared 10 bases from V and 5 bases from J, leaving 17 bases between. CDR3 protein: CAIDDLGGYGYTF. The CDR3 DNA reads TGTGCCATCGACGACCTGGGGGGATATGGCTACACCTTC.

J is TRBJ2-7 and V is TRBV2; D possibly corresponds to TRBD1 (7 bases). Germline loops: CDR1 SNHLY, CDR2 FYNNEI. The germline V and J ends were trimmed by 1 base and 6 bases, with 10 bases remaining between them. This CDR3 has 13 amino acids. CDR3 protein: CASSEGRGVEQYF. CDR3 sequence (DNA): TGTGCCAGCAGTGAAGGCAGGGGGGTCGAGCAGTACTTC.

This chain connects TRBV5-5 to TRBJ1-2; no firm D call. In germline, CDR1 is SGHKS, CDR2 YYEKEE (reference sequence). This CDR3 is built from 15 residues. V dropped 3 bases and J dropped 6 bases, with 18 bases sitting between them. The DNA for the CDR3 is TGTGCCAGCAGCTGGGGAGTCCGGGTTGAAGATGGCTACACCTTC. This codes for CASSWGVRVEDGYTF.

V is TRBV1 and J is TRBJ2-1; TRBD2 reflects the table's D call only, with no check against the DNA. TRBV1 is flagged as a pseudogene. The CDR3 contains 14 residues. CDR3 residues: CTSSQVVLKTGMFF. Here the CDR3 DNA reads TGCACCAGCAGCCAAGTTGTCCTGAAAACGGGTATGTTCTTC.

V and J are TRBV3-1 (or the pseudogene TRBV3-2) and TRBJ1-4; 11 bases align to TRBD1. Looked up from germline, CDR1 is LGHDT and CDR2 is YNNKEL (reference sequence). CDR3 length equals 18 residues. Unmatched junction bases numbered 8, after V lost 3 bases and J lost 2 bases. The CDR3 protein is CASSQAGTGGLTNEKLFF. CDR3 bases: TGTGCCAGCAGCCAGGCCGGGACAGGGGGATTGACTAATGAAAAACTGTTTTTT.

The chain couples TRBV7-9 to TRBJ2-2; TRBD2 matches 7 bases. This CDR3 contains 17 residues. Looked up from germline, CDR1 is SEHNR and CDR2 is FQNEAQ (reference sequence). Trimming cost V 3 bases and J 4 bases; bases outside gene matches: 11. The CDR3 nucleotides read TGTGCCAGCAGCTTTGGTATGCTAGCGGAGACCACCGGGGAGCTGTTTTTT. Amino acids: CASSFGMLAETTGELFF.

In this sample, this clone turned up once. The J gene is TRBJ1-2, the V gene TRBV7-9, with D possibly TRBD1 on 6 matching bases. This CDR3 comprises 16 residues. Germline CDR1 reads SEHNR; CDR2 reads FQNEAQ (reference sequence). V was cut by 5 bases and J by 0 bases, with 16 bases left in between. The CDR3 DNA follows: TGTGCCAGCAGCCACAGGGAGGGCAGAACTAACTATGGCTACACCTTC. This gives the protein CASSHREGRTNYGYTF.

V is TRBV28 and J is TRBJ2-7; 8 nucleotides agree with TRBD2. The CDR3 sequence is 13 residues long. Per the germline V gene, CDR1 is MDHEN and CDR2 is SYDVKM. With 6 bases clipped from V and 2 bases from J, the junction kept 3 bases outside the gene matches. CDR3 coding DNA: TGTGCCAGCAGCCCGGGGGGGGCCTACGAGCAGTACTTC. Protein sequence: CASSPGGAYEQYF.

For this clone: One end of the junction varies from germline; a read error may be responsible. This chain links TRBV9 with TRBJ2-1; 8 positions match TRBD1. The CDR3 is 14 amino acids. Per the germline V gene, CDR1 is SGDLS and CDR2 is YYNGEE. CDR3 protein: CASSVQGTGNKQFF. CDR3 nucleotide sequence: TGTGCCAGCAGCGTACAAGGGACAGGCAATAAGCAGTTCTTC.

The V call is TRBV3-1 (or the pseudogene TRBV3-2), the J call TRBJ2-3; D remains unclear. There are 14 residues in the CDR3. In germline, CDR1 is LGHDT, CDR2 YNNKEL (reference sequence). The ends were cut back, 5 bases at V and 4 bases at J, with 13 bases in the middle. The CDR3 loop is CASSKNQRADTQYF. As DNA, the CDR3 is TGTGCCAGCAGCAAGAATCAGCGTGCAGATACGCAGTATTTT.